This TCR beta chain was sequenced during a study of metastatic and nonmetastatic thyroid tumors. TCRdb re-clonotyped the PCR reads via MiXCR. The sample has around 31,000 clones, about a fifth seen once; the top ten hold approximately 3%. Ahead of thyroid surgery, no patient had received treatment of any kind. The CDR3 extends over 18 amino acids. Germline CDR1 and CDR2: SGHAT and FQDESV (reference sequence). The V end lost 5 bases, the J end lost 2 bases, and 25 bases lay between the germline ends. This clonotype originated in a male donor with papillary thyroid cancer or a benign thyroid nodule (not recorded which). Some clones in this sample may be carry-over from other donors' samples. The specimen sequenced was tumor tissue. This chain connects TRBV11-1 to TRBJ2-7, with D uncertain. In DNA, the CDR3 is TGTGCCAGCAGCCCACTCTCTAATCGCGGTAGGGCCCCCTACGAGCAGTACTTC. It translates to CASSPLSNRGRAPYEQYF.